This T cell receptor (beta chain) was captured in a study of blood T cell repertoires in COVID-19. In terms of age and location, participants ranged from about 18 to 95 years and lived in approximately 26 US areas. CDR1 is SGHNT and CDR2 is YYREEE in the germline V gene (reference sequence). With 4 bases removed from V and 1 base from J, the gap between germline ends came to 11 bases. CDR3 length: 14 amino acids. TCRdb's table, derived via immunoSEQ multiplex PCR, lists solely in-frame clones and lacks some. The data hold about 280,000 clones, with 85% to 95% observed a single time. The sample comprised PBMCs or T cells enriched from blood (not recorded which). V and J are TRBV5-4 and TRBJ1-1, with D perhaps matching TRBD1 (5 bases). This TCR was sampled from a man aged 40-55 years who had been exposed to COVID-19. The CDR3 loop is CASSPMGGNTEAFF. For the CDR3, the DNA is TGTGCCAGCAGCCCTATGGGGGGGAACACTGAAGCTTTCTTT.